This T cell receptor beta chain was identified during a study of control samples from healthy donors and cancer patients. Assay used: immunoSEQ multiplex PCR; TCRdb lists only in-frame clones, some missing. The table has about 60,000 clones, 70% to 90% seen once; the top ten hold about 5%. With 0 bases clipped from V and 5 bases from J, the junction kept 0 bases outside the gene matches. The CDR3 is 13 residues long. Germline V CDR1 and CDR2: SGHRS, YFSETQ. J is TRBJ2-7 and V is TRBV5-1, with TRBD1 matching over 9 bases. Sequenced sample: blood. The clonotype was recovered from a man aged 35 to 55 in good health. CDR3 amino acids: CASSLGDRDEQYF. The CDR3 nucleotides read TGCGCCAGCAGCTTGGGGGACAGGGACGAGCAGTACTTC.